Listed here are 20 T cell receptor beta chains from one sample, sequenced in a study of T-cell memory formation after mild COVID-19. TCRdb reprocessed the 5' RACE reads via MiXCR and lists one record per CDR3 protein. The sample lists about 110,000 distinct CDR3 sequences; 18% were seen once. Material for sequencing was PBMCs or a T cell subset sorted from them (not recorded which). The source of these receptors is a man in his late teens or twenties who had mild COVID-19 (a few samples of this study predate the infection). Cell type and time point are not known.

The J gene is TRBJ1-6, the V gene TRBV25-1; D call uncertain. Germline lookup yields CDR1 MGHDK and CDR2 SYGVNS. There are 14 residues in the CDR3. V was cut by 3 bases and J by 6 bases, with 9 bases left in between. The CDR3 bases are TGTGCCAGCAGTGATGTCAGAATTAATTCACCCCTCCACTTT. It specifies CASSDVRINSPLHF.

The V and J genes are TRBV7-2 and TRBJ2-3, with D tentatively TRBD1 (5 bases). From germline, CDR1 is SGHTA and CDR2 FQGNSA. V shed 5 bases and J shed 0 bases, with 12 bases lying between them. This CDR3 region has 15 residues. For the CDR3, the DNA is TGTGCCAGCAGCCGCGTAGGGGATAGCACAGATACGCAGTATTTT. Protein: CASSRVGDSTDTQYF.

V and J are TRBV4-1 and TRBJ1-1; a possible D gene is TRBD1 (6 bases). Trimming took off 0 bases at V and 5 bases at J, with 16 bases between the two ends. The CDR3 sequence is 16 residues long. The germline V gene encodes CDR1 MGHRA and CDR2 YSYEKL. The CDR3 DNA reads as TGCGCCAGCAGCCAAGATTTGGAAAGGGGGAGAACTGAAGCTTTCTTT. Amino acids: CASSQDLERGRTEAFF.

This clonotype turned up a few times. V and J are TRBV2 and TRBJ2-4, with D unresolved. Trimming removed 6 bases at V and 3 bases at J, with 12 bases between. Germline V CDR1 and CDR2: SNHLY, FYNNEI. The CDR3 extends over 14 amino acids. CDR3 coding DNA: TGTGCCAGCAGATGGAAGCCTAGCAAAAACATTCAGTACTTC. Protein: CASRWKPSKNIQYF.

This clonotype was recorded many times. This chain connects TRBV7-2 to TRBJ2-6; D gene ambiguous. V was pared by 5 bases and J by 0 bases, with 8 bases between. In germline, CDR1 is SGHTA, CDR2 FQGNSA. There are 15 residues in the CDR3. The CDR3 nucleotides are TGTGCCAGCAGCCCAGGAATCTCTGGGGCCAACGTCCTGACTTTC. It codes for CASSPGISGANVLTF. Full variable domain (remainder filled in from reference TRBV7-2 and TRBJ2-6): GAGVSQSPSNKVTEKGKDVELRCDPISGHTALYWYRQSLGQGLEFLIYFQGNSAPDKSGLPSDRFSAERTGGSVSTLTIQRTQQEDSAVYLCASSPGISGANVLTFGAGSRLTVL.

This clonotype was seen a handful of times. The rearrangement joins TRBV4-3 to TRBJ2-1; D may match TRBD1 or TRBD2 (5 bases each). Germline assignment: CDR1 LGHNA and CDR2 YSLEER. The V and J ends lost 0 bases and 3 bases respectively, with 6 bases between them. The CDR3 runs 14 residues. DNA of the CDR3: TGCGCCAGCAGCCAAGATGGGGGCTACAATGAGCAGTTCTTC. Its translation: CASSQDGGYNEQFF.

The chain uses TRBV6-5 and TRBJ2-1; 9 bases fit TRBD1. CDR3 length equals 15 residues. Per the germline V gene, CDR1 is MNHEY and CDR2 is SVGAGI. Unmatched junction bases numbered 11, after V lost 4 bases and J lost 10 bases. The CDR3 bases are TGTGCCAGCAGTTCTCAGGGACAGGGTCACAGCGAGCAGTTCTTC. Protein sequence: CASSSQGQGHSEQFF.

J is TRBJ2-1 and V is TRBV10-3, with D possibly called TRBD1 or TRBD2 (6 bases each). Germline V gene lookup returns CDR1 ENHRY and CDR2 SYGVKD. V lost 10 bases, J lost 10 bases, and 17 bases lay in between. There are 12 residues in the CDR3. This CDR3 reads CATGEQGGEQFF. In DNA, the CDR3 is TGTGCCACGGGGGAACAGGGAGGCGAGCAGTTCTTC.

The rearrangement uses TRBV5-1 and TRBJ2-1; 13 nucleotides align to TRBD2. With V trimmed by 4 bases and J by 7 bases, 5 bases remained unmatched. The CDR3 is 15 residues long. Germline CDR1 is SGHRS and CDR2 is YFSETQ. CDR3 DNA sequence: TGCGCCAGCAGCCCCAGGACTAGCGGGGGAAATGAGCAGTTCTTC. It is translated as CASSPRTSGGNEQFF.

The V and J genes are TRBV5-5 and TRBJ1-2; possibly TRBD1 for D (6 bases). The CDR3 contains 14 residues. Trimming took off 6 bases at V and 1 base at J, with 13 bases between the two ends. Germline V lookup: CDR1 SGHKS, CDR2 YYEKEE (reference sequence). In DNA, the CDR3 is TGTGCCAGCACAGCCAGAGGGGGTAACTATGGCTACACCTTC. Translation: CASTARGGNYGYTF. Variable domain in full (rest from reference TRBV5-5 and TRBJ1-2): DAGVTQSPTHLIKTRGQQVTLRCSPISGHKSVSWYQQVLGQGPQFIFQYYEKEERGRGNFPDRFSARQFPNYSSELNVNALLLGDSALYLCASTARGGNYGYTFGSGTRLTVV.

This clonotype has at least ten counts. This chain connects TRBV12-3 or TRBV12-4 to TRBJ1-5; D remains unclear. The CDR3 runs to 12 residues. V lost 7 bases, J lost 3 bases, and 7 bases lay in between. The CDR3 DNA reads TGTGCCAGCACCACGTCCAATCAGCCCCAGCATTTT. It encodes CASTTSNQPQHF.

The V gene is TRBV12-3 or TRBV12-4, the J gene TRBJ2-5, with D possibly being TRBD1 or TRBD2 (5 bases each). The V end was cut by 7 bases, the J end by 7 bases, with 19 bases between. The CDR3 contains 14 residues. The CDR3 protein is CASKIGGSVGTQYF. The DNA for the CDR3 is TGTGCCAGCAAAATTGGGGGTTCCGTCGGGACCCAGTACTTC.

In this sample, this clonotype turned up a few times. This chain uses TRBV5-1 with TRBJ1-2; no clear D. V lost 3 bases to trimming and J lost 7 bases, with 16 bases between them. Germline V gene sequence: CDR1 SGHRS, CDR2 YFSETQ. CDR3 length: 14 residues. CDR3 DNA: TGCGCCAGCAGCTCAGCAGCGGGGTCTTCTGGCTACACCTTC. This gives the protein CASSSAAGSSGYTF.

J is TRBJ2-1 and V is TRBV11-3, with D unresolved. This CDR3 has 15 residues. Germline assignment: CDR1 SGHNT and CDR2 YENEEA. With 5 bases removed from V and 9 bases from J, the gap between germline ends came to 20 bases. CDR3 DNA: TGTGCCAGCAGCGCTTCAAGGGTGGCTACGGGTGAGCAGTTCTTC. Its translation: CASSASRVATGEQFF.

This clonotype was counted only a few times. V is TRBV15 and J is TRBJ1-4; 7 positions agree with TRBD1. The trim removed 8 bases at V and 6 bases at J, leaving 12 bases unmatched. From germline, CDR1 is LNHNV and CDR2 YYDKDF (reference sequence). The CDR3 extends over 15 amino acids. Here the CDR3 reads CATQKGRQGDEKLFF. CDR3 bases: TGTGCCACCCAAAAGGGGAGACAGGGCGATGAAAAACTGTTTTTT.

This clonotype was seen at least ten times. The chain couples TRBV28 to TRBJ2-5, with TRBD2 matching over 9 bases. Germline CDR1 MDHEN, CDR2 SYDVKM. J gave up 7 bases and V 7 bases, and 13 bases lay outside the gene matches. The CDR3 consists of 15 residues. CDR3 in amino acids: CASMAGGRLIATQYF. The CDR3 DNA follows: TGTGCCAGCATGGCGGGGGGGAGGCTTATTGCGACCCAGTACTTC.

This chain uses TRBV4-3 with TRBJ2-2; TRBD1 matches at 8 bases. The CDR3 sequence is 16 residues long. The trim removed 0 bases at V and 4 bases at J, leaving 4 bases unmatched. Per the germline V gene, CDR1 is LGHNA and CDR2 is YSLEER. The CDR3 is CASSQEADRVTGELFF. Here the CDR3 DNA reads TGCGCCAGCAGCCAAGAAGCGGACAGGGTCACCGGGGAGCTGTTTTTT.

The chain is built from TRBV30 and TRBJ1-4; D gene uncertain. Germline CDR1 and CDR2: GTSNPN and SVGIG (reference sequence). This CDR3 comprises 14 residues. V shed 2 bases and J shed 1 base, with 8 bases lying between them. CDR3 coding DNA: TGTGCCTGGAGTTTTCTCGGAACTAATGAAAAACTGTTTTTT. Protein sequence: CAWSFLGTNEKLFF.

The J gene is TRBJ2-7, the V gene TRBV20-1; D is undetermined. Trimming took off 1 base at V and 5 bases at J, with 15 bases between the two ends. CDR3 size: 14 residues. CDR1 is DFQATT and CDR2 is SNEGSKA in the germline V gene (reference sequence). The CDR3 spells CSARALGRIDEQYV. The CDR3 nucleotides are TGCAGTGCTAGAGCCCTTGGACGGATTGACGAGCAGTACGTC.

This clonotype was counted many times. The genes are TRBV12-3 or TRBV12-4 and TRBJ1-5; the D is unclear. The ends were cut back, 1 base at V and 5 bases at J, with 6 bases in the middle. The CDR3 runs to 13 residues. Here the CDR3 reads CASSLDSDQPQHF. The CDR3 nucleotides read TGTGCCAGCAGTTTAGACAGCGATCAGCCCCAGCATTTT.